This T cell receptor (beta chain) was retrieved from a study of blood T cell repertoires in COVID-19. About the research overall: Whether acute or convalescent, the COVID-19 samples came from the United States, Italy and Spain. In each case, the material was cDNA or gDNA derived from T cells, B-cell-depleted T cells, or PBMCs.

Measured with immunoSEQ multiplex PCR; TCRdb has only the in-frame clones, and not every one. Of 300,000 to 400,000 clones in the sample, roughly 85% were seen once. CDR3 length equals 15 residues. Germline CDR1 KGHSH, CDR2 LQKENI. V lost 2 bases and J lost 3; bases outside the gene matches: 3. The sample taken for sequencing was peripheral blood. The chain employs TRBV18 and TRBJ2-3; 9 bases fit TRBD1. This receptor was identified in a human donor in a cohort sampled during active COVID-19. The CDR3 DNA reads TGTGCCAGCTCACCAGGGACAGGGAATACAGATACGCAGTATTTT. Its translation: CASSPGTGNTDTQYF.